This T cell receptor (beta chain) was obtained from a study of blood T cell repertoires in COVID-19. Across the study: COVID-19 samples from acute and convalescent phases originated in the United States, Italy and Spain. PBMCs, B-cell-depleted T cells, or T cells provided the cDNA or gDNA that made up the material.

In the original processing: Nucleated cell number was recorded as an estimate derived from reference gene primer amplification. Some clones are missing from TCRdb's copy, which holds only in-frame ones; the method was immunoSEQ multiplex PCR. That table gives V, J and clone size, and the DNA gave D and trimming. Of 150,000 to 200,000 clones in the sample, 86% were seen once. Per the germline V gene, CDR1 is MDHEN and CDR2 is SYDVKM. Between the trimmed V and J ends, which lost 3 bases and 10 bases, there was a span of 12 bases. The CDR3 spans 12 residues. The J gene is TRBJ1-2, the V gene TRBV28; unclear D gene. This clonotype originated in a man aged 50 to 60 with active or convalescent COVID-19. The material sequenced was peripheral blood. CDR3 sequence reads: CASSFGGNLYTF. CDR3 DNA: TGTGCCAGCAGTTTCGGCGGCAATCTCTACACCTTC.